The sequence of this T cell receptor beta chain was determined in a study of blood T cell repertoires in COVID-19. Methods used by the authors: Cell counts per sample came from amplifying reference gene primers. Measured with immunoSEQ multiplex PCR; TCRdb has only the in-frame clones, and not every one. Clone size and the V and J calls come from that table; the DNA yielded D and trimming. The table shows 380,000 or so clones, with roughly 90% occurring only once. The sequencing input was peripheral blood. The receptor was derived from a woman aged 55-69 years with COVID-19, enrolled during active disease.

The CDR3 coding sequence is TGTGCCTGGAGTTTTAGCAGCCCAAATCAGCCCCAGCATTTT. This codes for CAWSFSSPNQPQHF. V gene TRBV30 combines with J gene TRBJ1-5; D unresolved. Germline-derived CDR1 and CDR2 are GTSNPN and SVGIG (reference sequence). The CDR3 consists of 14 residues. The V end was cut by 2 bases, the J end by 4 bases, with 12 bases between.